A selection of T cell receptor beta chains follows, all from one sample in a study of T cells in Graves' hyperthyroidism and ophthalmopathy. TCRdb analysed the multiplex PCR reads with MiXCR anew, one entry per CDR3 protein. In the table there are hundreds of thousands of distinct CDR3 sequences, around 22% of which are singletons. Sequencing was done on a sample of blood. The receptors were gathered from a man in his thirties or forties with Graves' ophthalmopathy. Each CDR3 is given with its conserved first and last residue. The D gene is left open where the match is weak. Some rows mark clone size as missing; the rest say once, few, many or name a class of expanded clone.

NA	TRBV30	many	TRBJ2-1	TGTGCCTGGAGTCCCCTCCCCCGGGGGTACAATGAGCAGTTCTTC	CAWSPLPRGYNEQFF
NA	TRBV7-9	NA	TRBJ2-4	TGTGCCAGCAGCTTAGCAAATACTGGTGGCATTCAGTACTTC	CASSLANTGGIQYF
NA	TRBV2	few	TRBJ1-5	TGTGCCAGCAGTGAAAAGAGGAGCCAGCATTTT	CASSEKRSQHF
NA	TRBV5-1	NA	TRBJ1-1	TGCGCCAGCAGCCAGGCAATGAACACTGAAGCTTTCTTT	CASSQAMNTEAFF
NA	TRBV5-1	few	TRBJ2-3	TGCGCCAGCAGCCGAGTGCCCGAGGGACGGGGAATCACAGATACGCAGTATTTT	CASSRVPEGRGITDTQYF
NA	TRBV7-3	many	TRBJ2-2	TGTGCCAGCAGCTTAATTCAGGGGAACGGGGAGCTGTTTTTT	CASSLIQGNGELFF
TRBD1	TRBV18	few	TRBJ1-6	TGTGCCAGCTCACCAGGGACAGCAACTTCACCCCTCCACTTT	CASSPGTATSPLHF
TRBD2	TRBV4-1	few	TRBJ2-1	TGCGCCAGCAGTCTAGCCCGACTAGCCAATGAGCAGTTCTTC	CASSLARLANEQFF
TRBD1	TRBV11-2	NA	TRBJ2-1	TGTGCCAGCAGCCCAGTGGGGGGACAGGGGGCTAGCGGGAGTATCAATGAGCAGTTCTTC	CASSPVGGQGASGSINEQFF
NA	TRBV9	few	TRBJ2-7	TGTGCCAGCAGCGTAGAAAATAACTACGAGCAGTACTTC	CASSVENNYEQYF
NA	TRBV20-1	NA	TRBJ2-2	TGCAGTGCTAGAGCTTCGCTAGCGTCATCCGGGGAGCTGTTTTTT	CSARASLASSGELFF
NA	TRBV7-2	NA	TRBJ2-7	TGTGCCAGCAGCTTTCCCCCGGGACTCACTCACTACGAGCAGTACTTC	CASSFPPGLTHYEQYF
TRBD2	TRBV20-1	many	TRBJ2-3	TGCAGTGCTAGTTATAGGGCTAGCGGGAGGAGCACAGATACGCAGTATTTT	CSASYRASGRSTDTQYF
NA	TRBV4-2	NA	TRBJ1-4	TGTGCCAGCACCCCGGGTACGGCCGATAATGAAAAACTGTTTTTT	CASTPGTADNEKLFF
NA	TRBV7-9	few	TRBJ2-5	TGTGCCAGCAGCCCACTAGGGGTTCAAGAGACCCAGTACTTC	CASSPLGVQETQYF
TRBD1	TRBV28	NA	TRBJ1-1	TGTGCCAGCAGTTTTGAGGCTATACAGGGGCTAGGAACTGAAGCTTTCTTT	CASSFEAIQGLGTEAFF
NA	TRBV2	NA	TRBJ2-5	TGTGCCAGCAGTGATTTTGTGGAGACCCAGTACTTC	CASSDFVETQYF
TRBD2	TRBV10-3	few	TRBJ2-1	TGTGCCATCAAACTAGCGGGTGAGCAGTTCTTC	CAIKLAGEQFF
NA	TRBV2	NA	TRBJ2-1	TGTGCCAGCAAAGTTTATCCCGGAGGGACCACGAACAATGAGCAGTTCTTC	CASKVYPGGTTNNEQFF
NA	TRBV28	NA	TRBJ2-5	TGTGCCAGCAGTTCGCCCGGGACACTAGGGACCCAGTACTTC	CASSSPGTLGTQYF
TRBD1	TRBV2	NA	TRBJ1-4	TGTGCCAGCAGGTCTACAGGGGCGCTGTACGAAAAACTGTTTTTT	CASRSTGALYEKLFF
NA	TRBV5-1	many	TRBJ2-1	TGCGCCAGCAGCTTCCAGGGAAATGAGCAGTTCTTC	CASSFQGNEQFF
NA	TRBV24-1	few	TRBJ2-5	TGTGCCACCAGTGACGGGGCCCAAGAGACCCAGTACTTC	CATSDGAQETQYF
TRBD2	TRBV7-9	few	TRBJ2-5	TGTGCCAGCAGCAGAGACACTAGCGGGAGAGAGACCCAGTACTTC	CASSRDTSGRETQYF
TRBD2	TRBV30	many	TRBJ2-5	TGTGCCTGGAGAGGACTAGCGGGAGATGGCCAAGAGACCCAGTACTTC	CAWRGLAGDGQETQYF
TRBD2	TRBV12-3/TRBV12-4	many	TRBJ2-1	TGTGCCAGCAGTTTGTGGCTAGCGGGAACCCAGACGGTGTGGCATGAGCAGTTCTTC	CASSLWLAGTQTVWHEQFF
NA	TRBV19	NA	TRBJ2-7	TGTGCCAGTAGCCGAGGGGGAATTGCCTACGAGCAGTACTTC	CASSRGGIAYEQYF
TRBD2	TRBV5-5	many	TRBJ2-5	TGTGCCAGCAGCCCCATTGCGGGAGCTAAAGAGACCCAGTACTTC	CASSPIAGAKETQYF
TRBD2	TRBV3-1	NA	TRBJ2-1	TGTGCCAGCAGCCCCTCTGCGGGAGTATACAATGAGCAGTTCTTC	CASSPSAGVYNEQFF
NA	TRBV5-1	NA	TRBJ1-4	TGCGCCAGCAGCTTGGACAGGGCTGATGAAAAACTGTTTTTT	CASSLDRADEKLFF
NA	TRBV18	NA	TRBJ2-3	TGTGCCAGCTCACCACGTGCAGATACGCAGTATTTT	CASSPRADTQYF
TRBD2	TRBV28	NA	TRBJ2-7	TGTGCCAGCAGTTCAGTAGCGGGAGGGCCTGACGTCGGCGAGCAGTACTTC	CASSSVAGGPDVGEQYF
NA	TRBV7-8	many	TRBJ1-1	TGTGCCAGCAGCTTAGTTGGGGACCGAGGCACTGAAGCTTTCTTT	CASSLVGDRGTEAFF
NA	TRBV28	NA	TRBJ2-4	TGTGCCAGCACCGGCAGAAACATTCAGTACTTC	CASTGRNIQYF
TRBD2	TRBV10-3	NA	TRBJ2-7	TGTGCCATCAGTGTGGGGGGACTAGCGGCTAACCCCTACGAGCAGTACTTC	CAISVGGLAANPYEQYF
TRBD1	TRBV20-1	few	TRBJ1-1	TGCAGTGCTAGAGGCCGGGACAGGAGGAACACTGAAGCTTTCTTT	CSARGRDRRNTEAFF
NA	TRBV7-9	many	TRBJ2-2	TGTGCCAGCAAACTCAGGGCGAACACCGGGGAGCTGTTTTTT	CASKLRANTGELFF
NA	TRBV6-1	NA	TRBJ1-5	TGTGCCGGAGGCAGCAATCAGCCCCAGCATTTT	CAGGSNQPQHF
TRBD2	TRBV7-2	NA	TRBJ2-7	TGTGCCAGCAGCTTAATAGCGGGACGTCGTCTCTCAGAGCAGTACTTC	CASSLIAGRRLSEQYF
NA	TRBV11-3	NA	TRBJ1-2	TGTGCCAGCAGCTCCCGGGGAGGGGACCTATATGGCTACACCTTC	CASSSRGGDLYGYTF
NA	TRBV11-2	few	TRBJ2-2	TGTGCCAGCAGCTTAGCGCTAGTCTATCCCGGGGAGCTGTTTTTT	CASSLALVYPGELFF
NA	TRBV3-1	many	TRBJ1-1	TGTGCCAGCAGCCAAGGCAGGAGATTTTTGAACACTGAAGCTTTCTTT	CASSQGRRFLNTEAFF
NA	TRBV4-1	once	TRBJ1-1	TGCGCCAGCAGCCAATACGGGGCGAACACTGAAGCTTTCTTT	CASSQYGANTEAFF
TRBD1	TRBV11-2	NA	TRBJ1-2	TGTGCCAGCAGCACAGGGGAAAACTATGGCTACACCTTC	CASSTGENYGYTF
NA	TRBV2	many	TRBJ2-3	TGTGCCAGCAGTCGGTTAAGGGAGGGGGAACACACAGATACGCAGTATTTT	CASSRLREGEHTDTQYF
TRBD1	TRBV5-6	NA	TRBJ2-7	TGTGCCGGCAGCACCGTAGACAGGGATGACGAGCAGTACTTC	CAGSTVDRDDEQYF
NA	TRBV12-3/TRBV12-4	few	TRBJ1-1	TGTGCCAGCAGTTATCCTGGTGTGCGGACTGAAGCTTTCTTT	CASSYPGVRTEAFF
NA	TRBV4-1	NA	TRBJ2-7	TGCGCCAGCAGCCAAGACCCAGCCACGGGTTGGACCTACGAGCAGTACTTC	CASSQDPATGWTYEQYF
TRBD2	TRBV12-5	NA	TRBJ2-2	TGTGCTAGTGGTTCACGGGACACTAGCGGGAGGGCAGACACCGGGGAGCTGTTTTTT	CASGSRDTSGRADTGELFF
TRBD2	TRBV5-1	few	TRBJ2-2	TGCGCCAGCAGTACCGGGGGACTAGCGGGGACCGGGGAGCTGTTTTTT	CASSTGGLAGTGELFF